One and the same sample provided the 18 T cell receptor beta chains below, sequenced in a study of blood T cell repertoires in COVID-19. Assay used: immunoSEQ multiplex PCR; TCRdb lists only in-frame clones, some missing. The repertoire holds tens of thousands of clones, over 80% seen once, with 15% to 20% in the top ten. Sample: peripheral blood. The receptors stem from an elderly woman with active or convalescent COVID-19.

To note about this clone: Additional DNA sequences in this sample encode the identical CDR3. The chain recombines TRBV7-9 with TRBJ2-7; 8 nucleotides line up with TRBD2. Trimming removed 5 bases from V and 7 bases from J; junction bases left unmatched: 10. The CDR3 totals 14 residues. Germline V CDR1 and CDR2: SEHNR, FQNEAQ (reference sequence). CDR3 coding DNA: TGTGCCAGCAGCCCTCGGGGGGGGGTATTGGAGCAGTACTTC. Encoded protein: CASSPRGGVLEQYF.

The rearrangement joins TRBV5-6 to TRBJ2-1; D ambiguous. The length of the CDR3 is 11 residues. Looked up from germline, CDR1 is SGHDT and CDR2 is YYEEEE. V dropped 5 bases and J dropped 10 bases, with 10 bases sitting between them. CDR3 coding DNA: TGTGCCAGCAGAGTACTCGGGGAGCAGTTCTTC. It yields the protein CASRVLGEQFF.

This chain links TRBV4-3 with TRBJ1-1; D is unclear. This CDR3 has 15 residues. The ends were cut back, 2 bases at V and 1 base at J, with 11 bases in the middle. Per the germline V gene, CDR1 is LGHNA and CDR2 is YSLEER. Here the CDR3 reads CASSQSARKNTEAFF. The CDR3 DNA is TGCGCCAGCAGCCAATCGGCCAGGAAGAACACTGAAGCTTTCTTT.

V gene TRBV18 combines with J gene TRBJ2-5; 11 nucleotides agree with TRBD2. The trim removed 3 bases at V and 1 base at J, leaving 4 bases unmatched. CDR1 KGHSH and CDR2 LQKENI come from the germline V gene. The CDR3 spans 16 residues. The CDR3 DNA follows: TGTGCCAGCTCACCGGCGGGACTAGCGGCCCAAGAGACCCAGTACTTC. Translating it yields CASSPAGLAAQETQYF.

V is TRBV28 and J is TRBJ1-1; 7 positions match TRBD1. The trim removed 6 bases at V and 1 base at J, leaving 5 bases unmatched. Germline loops: CDR1 MDHEN, CDR2 SYDVKM. The CDR3 loop spans 14 amino acids. CDR3 residues: CASRSTGANTEAFF. The CDR3 bases are TGTGCCAGCAGATCCACAGGGGCGAACACTGAAGCTTTCTTT.

This chain links TRBV4-1 with TRBJ1-5; D ambiguous. The CDR3 is made up of 16 amino acids. V lost 2 bases and J lost 3, with 14 bases in between. Germline CDR1 and CDR2: MGHRA and YSYEKL. CDR3 in amino acids: CASSQWQDSINQPQHF. CDR3 in DNA: TGCGCCAGCAGCCAATGGCAGGACTCTATCAATCAGCCCCAGCATTTT.

The chain recombines TRBV30 with TRBJ2-4; D is possibly TRBD1 (5 bases). The germline V gene encodes CDR1 GTSNPN and CDR2 SVGIG (reference sequence). V shed 3 bases and J shed 6 bases, with 15 bases lying between them. There are 14 residues in the CDR3. The CDR3 bases are TGTGCCTGGAGCCCAGACAGAGGTTTAAACATTCAGTACTTC. This encodes CAWSPDRGLNIQYF.

This chain links TRBV6-2 or TRBV6-3 with TRBJ2-7; TRBD1 aligns across 8 bases. The CDR3 is 15 amino acids. From germline, CDR1 is MNHEY and CDR2 SVGEGT. The ends lost 5 bases at V and 2 bases at J; junction bases unmatched: 8. The CDR3 DNA sequence: TGTGCCAGCAGTACCCAGGGGGCCGGTACCTACGAGCAGTACTTC. This gives the protein CASSTQGAGTYEQYF.

This clone was counted only a few times. CDR3 nucleotides: TGTGCCAGCAGTTCCGGGACAGTACTCTACGAGCAGTACTTC. It encodes CASSSGTVLYEQYF. This chain links TRBV28 with TRBJ2-7; 7 bases align to TRBD1. The germline V gene has CDR1 MDHEN and CDR2 SYDVKM. V lost 4 bases and J lost 3; bases outside the gene matches: 6. This CDR3 region has 14 residues.

Here the CDR3 DNA reads TGTGCCAGTAGACGACAGGGGGCATCCGGGGAGCAGTACTTC. Translating gives CASRRQGASGEQYF. This chain joins TRBV19 and TRBJ2-7, with 10 nucleotides matching TRBD1. Germline values: CDR1 LNHDA, CDR2 SQIVND (reference sequence). J lost 7 bases, V lost 6 bases, and 9 bases had no gene match. The CDR3 is 14 amino acids. Full variable domain (outside the CDR3, taken from reference TRBV19 and TRBJ2-7): DGGITQSPKYLFRKEGQNVTLSCEQNLNHDAMYWYRQDPGQGLRLIYYSQIVNDFQKGDIAEGYSVSREKKESFPLTVTSAQKNPTAFYLCASRRQGASGEQYFGPGTRLTVT.

V gene TRBV11-1 combines with J gene TRBJ2-7, with 11 positions matching TRBD1. This CDR3 has 15 residues. CDR1 and CDR2 from the germline V gene are SGHAT and FQDESV (reference sequence). The J segment lost 3 bases and the V segment lost 6 bases, leaving 7 bases of the junction unmatched. The CDR3: CASRDAGTGGYEQYF. In DNA, the CDR3 is TGTGCCAGCAGGGACGCCGGGACAGGGGGCTACGAGCAGTACTTC.

The rearrangement uses TRBV24-1 and TRBJ2-3; 8 bases match TRBD1. The germline V gene encodes CDR1 KGHDR and CDR2 SFDVKD. This CDR3 is built from 15 residues. Trimming took 2 bases from V and 2 from J; bases not matched to a gene: 2. CDR3 DNA: TGTGCCACCAGTGATTCAGGGGGCCCCACAGATACGCAGTATTTT. Translating gives CATSDSGGPTDTQYF.

This chain connects TRBV3-1 (or the pseudogene TRBV3-2) to TRBJ2-2; D might be TRBD2 (7 bases). CDR3 length: 15 residues. The V end was cut by 3 bases, the J end by 1 base, with 9 bases between. Per the germline V gene, CDR1 is LGHDT and CDR2 is YNNKEL (reference sequence). The CDR3 spells CASSQRGRNTGELFF. CDR3 DNA: TGTGCCAGCAGCCAGCGGGGGCGGAACACCGGGGAGCTGTTTTTT.

The chain links TRBV5-3 to TRBJ2-6, with 9 bases fitting TRBD1. TRBV5-3 is assigned to the ORF class and has an uncertain function. The ends lost 9 bases at V and 0 bases at J; junction bases unmatched: 10. CDR3 size: 17 residues. The CDR3 region has the DNA TGTGCCACTCTGAACCGGGACAGGGACTCTGGGGCCAACGTCCTGACTTTC. Its protein product is CATLNRDRDSGANVLTF.

In this sample, this clone turned up once. V and J are TRBV7-3 and TRBJ1-1; D not certain. V was pared by 5 bases and J by 1 base, with 14 bases between. The CDR3 sequence is 15 residues long. Germline assignment: CDR1 SGHTA and CDR2 FQGTGA. In DNA form, the CDR3 reads TGTGCCAGCAGCCAAACGCAGGTACCGAACACTGAAGCTTTCTTT. Its translation is CASSQTQVPNTEAFF.

The chain carries TRBV16 and TRBJ2-5; 8 bases map to TRBD1. Looked up from germline, CDR1 is KGHSY and CDR2 is FQNENV. The junction had 8 bases not matched to a gene; V was cut back by 0 bases and J by 5 bases. This CDR3 has 16 amino acids. The CDR3 here is CASSQSRDRGVETQYF. CDR3 DNA sequence: TGTGCCAGCAGCCAATCGCGAGACAGGGGTGTGGAGACCCAGTACTTC.

The chain combines TRBV15 with TRBJ1-2; TRBD1 aligns across 10 bases. The V gene's germline CDR1 is LNHNV and CDR2 YYDKDF (reference sequence). V lost 1 base to trimming and J lost 1 base; unmatched junction nucleotides: 3. This CDR3 has 16 amino acids. In nucleotides, the CDR3 is TGTGCCACCAGCAGAGGAGGACAGGGGGTTAACTATGGCTACACCTTC. Protein product: CATSRGGQGVNYGYTF.

V and J are TRBV2 and TRBJ1-1, with D possibly being TRBD1 (5 bases). The V gene's germline CDR1 is SNHLY and CDR2 FYNNEI. V lost 2 bases to trimming and J lost 7 bases, with 11 bases between them. This CDR3 is built from 13 residues. The CDR3 DNA sequence: TGTGCCAGCAGTGAAAGGATAGACAGTGAAGCTTTCTTT. This sequence encodes CASSERIDSEAFF.